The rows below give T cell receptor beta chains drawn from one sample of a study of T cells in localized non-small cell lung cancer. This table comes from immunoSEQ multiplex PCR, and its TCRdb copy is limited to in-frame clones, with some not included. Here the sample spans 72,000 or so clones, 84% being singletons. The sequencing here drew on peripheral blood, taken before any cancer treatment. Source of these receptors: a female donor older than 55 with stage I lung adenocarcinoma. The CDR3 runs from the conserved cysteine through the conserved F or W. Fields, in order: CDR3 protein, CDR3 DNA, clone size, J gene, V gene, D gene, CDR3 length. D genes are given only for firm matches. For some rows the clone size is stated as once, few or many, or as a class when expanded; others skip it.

CASSMGQGVSNQPQHF	TGTGCCAGTAGTATGGGGCAGGGGGTGAGCAATCAGCCCCAGCATTTT	NA	TRBJ1-5	TRBV19	TRBD1	16
CASRRAGGNEKLFF	TGTGCCAGTAGAAGGGCGGGGGGAAATGAAAAACTGTTTTTT	NA	TRBJ1-4	TRBV19	NA	14
CASRGHQSGYEQYF	TGTGCCAGCAGGGGGCACCAGTCGGGCTACGAGCAGTACTTC	NA	TRBJ2-7	TRBV6-6	NA	14
CASSLEGDRGRSGYTF	TGCGCCAGCAGCTTGGAAGGAGACAGGGGGCGAAGTGGCTACACCTTC	NA	TRBJ1-2	TRBV5-1	TRBD1	16
CASSSTGPETQYF	TGTGCCAGCAGCTCTACAGGGCCGGAGACCCAGTACTTC	NA	TRBJ2-5	TRBV5-4	NA	13
CASSPRASATGDTQYF	TGTGCCAGCAGCCCGCGAGCTAGCGCAACCGGAGATACGCAGTATTTT	NA	TRBJ2-3	TRBV11-1	NA	16
CASGNWDRVNTEAFF	TGTGCCAGCGGGAATTGGGACAGGGTGAACACTGAAGCTTTCTTT	NA	TRBJ1-1	TRBV13	TRBD1	15
CASSFYTDRPHEKLFF	TGTGCCAGCAGCTTTTACACGGACAGACCTCATGAAAAACTGTTTTTT	NA	TRBJ1-4	TRBV7-9	NA	16
CSVGVTSTSTDTQYF	TGCAGCGTGGGGGTCACTAGCACCAGCACAGATACGCAGTATTTT	NA	TRBJ2-3	TRBV29-1	NA	15
CASTSRTYGYTF	TGTGCCAGCACCTCCCGGACTTATGGCTACACCTTC	NA	TRBJ1-2	TRBV28	NA	12
CASSQVVRSSYNEQFF	TGTGCCAGCAGCCAGGTGGTCCGTAGCTCCTACAATGAGCAGTTCTTC	NA	TRBJ2-1	TRBV5-6	NA	16
CASSSDRTNNEQFF	TGCGCCAGCAGCTCCGACAGGACCAACAATGAGCAGTTCTTC	once	TRBJ2-1	TRBV5-1	NA	14
CASSYSRTGIGEAFF	TGTGCCAGCAGTTACTCGAGGACAGGGATAGGGGAAGCTTTCTTT	NA	TRBJ1-1	TRBV6-5	TRBD1	15
CASSEGGVENIQYF	TGCGCCAGCAGTGAAGGGGGGGTCGAAAACATTCAGTACTTC	NA	TRBJ2-4	TRBV10-1	NA	14
CASSSSPGQNYEQYF	TGCGCCAGCAGCTCCTCACCGGGACAGAACTACGAGCAGTACTTC	NA	TRBJ2-7	TRBV5-1	TRBD1	15
CASSSLTTAFF	TGTGCCAGCAGCTCCCTTACTACCGCTTTCTTT	few	TRBJ1-1	TRBV7-2	NA	11
CASSLAYGTLSDTQYF	TGTGCCAGCAGCTTAGCGTACGGCACTCTATCAGATACGCAGTATTTT	NA	TRBJ2-3	TRBV7-9	NA	16
CASSQTTGGREKLFF	TGTGCCAGCAGCCAAACGACAGGGGGACGGGAAAAACTGTTTTTT	few	TRBJ1-4	TRBV4-2	TRBD1	15
CASGPGGTEAFF	TGTGCTAGTGGCCCCGGGGGCACTGAAGCTTTCTTT	few	TRBJ1-1	TRBV12-5	NA	12
CATLTGLPSYEQYF	TGTGCCACCCTGACGGGACTCCCATCCTACGAGCAGTACTTC	NA	TRBJ2-7	TRBV6-6	NA	14
CASSEGPQETQYF	TGCGCCAGCAGCGAGGGACCCCAAGAGACCCAGTACTTC	NA	TRBJ2-5	TRBV5-1	NA	13
CASSYRLAGTDTQYF	TGTGCCAGCAGCTATAGACTAGCAGGCACAGATACGCAGTATTTT	NA	TRBJ2-3	TRBV7-8	TRBD2	15
CASSTLYDRATNEKLFF	TGTGCCAGTAGTACCCTCTACGACAGGGCGACTAATGAAAAACTGTTTTTT	NA	TRBJ1-4	TRBV19	TRBD1	17
CASSPFGADRNNSYEQYF	TGCGCCAGCAGCCCTTTTGGAGCTGACAGGAACAACTCCTACGAGCAGTACTTC	NA	TRBJ2-7	TRBV4-1	NA	18
CAGVRGHQETQYF	TGTGCCGGGGTCAGGGGGCATCAAGAGACCCAGTACTTC	NA	TRBJ2-5	TRBV7-9	TRBD1	13
CASSEGAGLPGEQYF	TGCGCCAGCAGTGAAGGAGCGGGCCTTCCGGGCGAGCAGTACTTC	NA	TRBJ2-7	TRBV10-1	NA	15
CSVWTVPRKTQYF	TGCAGCGTTTGGACAGTCCCGCGGAAGACCCAGTACTTC	NA	TRBJ2-5	TRBV29-1	NA	13
CASSSQNWELFF	TGTGCCAGCAGCTCCCAAAACTGGGAGCTGTTTTTT	NA	TRBJ2-2	TRBV14	NA	12
CASSPMGQGTYNEQFF	TGTGCCAGCAGCCCGATGGGACAGGGGACCTACAATGAGCAGTTCTTC	NA	TRBJ2-1	TRBV5-8	TRBD1	16
CASSRGQLLNTEAFF	TGTGCCAGCAGCAGGGGACAGCTCCTGAACACTGAAGCTTTCTTT	NA	TRBJ1-1	TRBV11-2	TRBD1	15
CASSLGSGYTF	TGCGCCAGCAGCTTGGGTTCTGGCTACACCTTC	NA	TRBJ1-2	TRBV5-1	NA	11
CASSPGHQSYEQYF	TGTGCCAGCAGCCCGGGGCATCAGTCCTACGAGCAGTACTTC	NA	TRBJ2-7	TRBV5-4	NA	14
CASSRGQATQETQYF	TGTGCCAGCAGCCGCGGACAGGCTACCCAAGAGACCCAGTACTTC	NA	TRBJ2-5	TRBV7-9	TRBD1	15
CASSPTARGSQYF	TGTGCCAGCAGTCCGACTGCGAGAGGGTCCCAGTACTTC	few	TRBJ2-5	TRBV25-1	NA	13
CASSQVRTSGYNEQFF	TGCGCCAGCAGCCAAGTTCGGACTAGCGGCTACAATGAGCAGTTCTTC	NA	TRBJ2-1	TRBV4-1	TRBD2	16
CASSETAGLNEQFF	TGCGCCAGCAGTGAAACAGCGGGGCTCAATGAGCAGTTCTTC	NA	TRBJ2-1	TRBV10-2	TRBD2	14
CASSLASSGTDTQYF	TGCGCCAGCAGCTTGGCTTCCAGCGGCACAGATACGCAGTATTTT	NA	TRBJ2-3	TRBV5-1	NA	15
CASSLWLAGVTEQYF	TGTGCCAGCAGCTTATGGCTTGCAGGGGTTACCGAGCAGTACTTC	NA	TRBJ2-7	TRBV11-2	NA	15
CASSLHGAEGTEAFF	TGTGCCAGCAGCTTACATGGGGCCGAGGGCACTGAAGCTTTCTTT	NA	TRBJ1-1	TRBV7-3	NA	15
CASSDPRGRYTEAFF	TGTGCCAGTAGTGACCCCAGGGGCCGGTACACTGAAGCTTTCTTT	NA	TRBJ1-1	TRBV19	NA	15
CAWSSKRGAGYNEQFF	TGTGCCTGGAGTAGCAAGCGGGGGGCGGGGTACAATGAGCAGTTCTTC	NA	TRBJ2-1	TRBV30	TRBD2	16
CASSLFVMGSNYGYTF	TGTGCCAGCAGCTTATTTGTTATGGGATCTAACTATGGCTACACCTTC	NA	TRBJ1-2	TRBV13	NA	16
CASSLDSFNEQFF	TGCGCCAGCAGCTTAGATAGCTTCAATGAGCAGTTCTTC	NA	TRBJ2-1	TRBV5-1	NA	13
CASSPRTGLNSPLHF	TGTGCCAGCAGCCCGCGGACAGGGTTAAATTCACCCCTCCACTTT	once	TRBJ1-6	TRBV9	TRBD1	15
CASSTSRNREFF	TGTGCTAGTTCGACTAGCCGTAACCGGGAGTTCTTC	NA	TRBJ2-1	TRBV12-5	TRBD2	12
CASSGTDYGYTF	TGTGCCAGCTCCGGGACAGACTATGGCTACACCTTC	NA	TRBJ1-2	TRBV18	TRBD1	12
CASSIPTGANSPLHF	TGTGCCAGCAGTATCCCGACAGGAGCGAATTCACCCCTCCACTTT	NA	TRBJ1-6	TRBV6-6	NA	15
CASSQHSRGEQYF	TGTGCCAGCAGCCAACACTCACGGGGCGAGCAGTACTTC	NA	TRBJ2-7	TRBV14	NA	13
CASSPGTARYGYTF	TGTGCCAGCAGTCCCGGGACAGCTCGCTATGGCTACACCTTC	NA	TRBJ1-2	TRBV28	TRBD1	14
CASSPPSGTHYGYTF	TGTGCCAGCTCACCACCCTCCGGGACACATTATGGCTACACCTTC	NA	TRBJ1-2	TRBV18	NA	15
CASSRDGYSNQPQHF	TGTGCCAGCAGCCGGGACGGATATAGCAATCAGCCCCAGCATTTT	once	TRBJ1-5	TRBV5-5	NA	15
CASSPIVPRTSGGPDTQYF	TGTGCCAGCAGCCCCATCGTACCCCGGACTAGCGGGGGTCCAGATACGCAGTATTTT	NA	TRBJ2-3	TRBV7-3	TRBD2	19